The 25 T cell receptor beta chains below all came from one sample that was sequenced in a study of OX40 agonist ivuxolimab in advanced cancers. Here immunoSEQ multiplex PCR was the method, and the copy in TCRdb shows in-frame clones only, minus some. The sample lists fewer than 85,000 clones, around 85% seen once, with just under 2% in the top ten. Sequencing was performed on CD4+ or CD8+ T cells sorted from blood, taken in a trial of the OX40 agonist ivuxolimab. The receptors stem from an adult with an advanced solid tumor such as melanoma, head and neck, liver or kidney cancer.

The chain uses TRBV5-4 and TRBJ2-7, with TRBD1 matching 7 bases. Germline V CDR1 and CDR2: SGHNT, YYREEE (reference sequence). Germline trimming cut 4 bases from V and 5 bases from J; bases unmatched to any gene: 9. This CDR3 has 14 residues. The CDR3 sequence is CASSTDRAIDEQYF. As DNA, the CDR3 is TGTGCCAGCAGCACAGACAGGGCGATAGACGAGCAGTACTTC.

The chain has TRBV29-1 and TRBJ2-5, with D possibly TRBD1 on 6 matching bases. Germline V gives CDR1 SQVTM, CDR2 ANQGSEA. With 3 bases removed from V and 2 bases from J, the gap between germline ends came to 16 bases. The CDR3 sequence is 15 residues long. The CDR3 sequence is CSVDRSGAEQETQYF. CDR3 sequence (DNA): TGCAGCGTTGATCGGTCAGGGGCGGAGCAAGAGACCCAGTACTTC.

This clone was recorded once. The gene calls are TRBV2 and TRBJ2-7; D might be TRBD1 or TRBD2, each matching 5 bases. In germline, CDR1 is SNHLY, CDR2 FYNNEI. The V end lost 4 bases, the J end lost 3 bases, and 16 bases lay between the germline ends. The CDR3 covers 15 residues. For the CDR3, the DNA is TGTGCCAGCAGTGTTGGACAAGGGACGTTCTACGAGCAGTACTTC. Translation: CASSVGQGTFYEQYF.

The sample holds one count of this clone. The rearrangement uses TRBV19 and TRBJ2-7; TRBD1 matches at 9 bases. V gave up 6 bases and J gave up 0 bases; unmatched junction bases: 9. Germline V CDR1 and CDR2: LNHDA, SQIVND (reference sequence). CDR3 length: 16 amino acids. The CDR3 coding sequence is TGTGCCAGTAGCGGGGGACAGGGCCGAAGCTCCTACGAGCAGTACTTC. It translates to CASSGGQGRSSYEQYF.

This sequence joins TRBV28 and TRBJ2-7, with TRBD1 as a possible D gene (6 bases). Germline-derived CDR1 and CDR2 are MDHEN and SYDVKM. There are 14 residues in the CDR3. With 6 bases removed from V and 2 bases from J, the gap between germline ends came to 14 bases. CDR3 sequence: CASRRTQGTYEQYF. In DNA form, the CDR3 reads TGTGCCAGCAGACGTACCCAGGGGACCTACGAGCAGTACTTC.

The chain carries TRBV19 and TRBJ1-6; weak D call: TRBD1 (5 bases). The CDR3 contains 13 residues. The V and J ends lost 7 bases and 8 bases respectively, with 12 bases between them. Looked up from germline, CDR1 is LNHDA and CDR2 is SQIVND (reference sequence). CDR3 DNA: TGTGCCAGTATGGGCAGGGAATATTCACCCCTCCACTTT. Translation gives CASMGREYSPLHF.

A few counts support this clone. Here the CDR3 DNA reads TGTGCCAGCAGCTTAGCGCTGGGGAGGGAGACCCAGTACTTC. This sequence encodes CASSLALGRETQYF. This sequence joins TRBV7-9 and TRBJ2-5, with a tentative D call TRBD2 (6 bases). The CDR3 consists of 14 residues. Germline V gene sequence: CDR1 SEHNR, CDR2 FQNEAQ (reference sequence). Trimming took off 0 bases at V and 5 bases at J, with 10 bases between the two ends.

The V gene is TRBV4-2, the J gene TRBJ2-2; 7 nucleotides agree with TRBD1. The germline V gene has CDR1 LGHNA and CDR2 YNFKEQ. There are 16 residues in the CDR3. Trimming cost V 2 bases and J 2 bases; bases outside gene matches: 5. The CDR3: CASSQLTGSNTGELFF. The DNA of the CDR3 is TGTGCCAGCAGCCAATTGACAGGGAGTAACACCGGGGAGCTGTTTTTT.

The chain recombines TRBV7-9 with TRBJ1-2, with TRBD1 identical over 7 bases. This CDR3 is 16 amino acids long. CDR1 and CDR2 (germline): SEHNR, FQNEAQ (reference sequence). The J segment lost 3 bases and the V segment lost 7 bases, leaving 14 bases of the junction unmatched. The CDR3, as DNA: TGTGCCAGCACCTCCTCGGGGACAGTCTTATACTATGGCTACACCTTC. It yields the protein CASTSSGTVLYYGYTF.

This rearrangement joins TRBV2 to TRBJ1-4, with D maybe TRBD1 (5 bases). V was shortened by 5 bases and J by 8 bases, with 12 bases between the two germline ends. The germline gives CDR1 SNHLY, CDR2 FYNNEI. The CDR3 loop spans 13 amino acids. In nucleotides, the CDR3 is TGTGCCAGCAGTCGGGTTGGGGGGGAAAAACTGTTTTTT. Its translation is CASSRVGGEKLFF.

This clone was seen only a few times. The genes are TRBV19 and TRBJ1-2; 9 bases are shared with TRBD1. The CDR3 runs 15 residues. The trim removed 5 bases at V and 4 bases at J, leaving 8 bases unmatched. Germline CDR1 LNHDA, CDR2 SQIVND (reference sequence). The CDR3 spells CASSGGQGIGYGYTF. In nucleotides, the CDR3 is TGTGCCAGTAGTGGAGGACAGGGGATCGGCTATGGCTACACCTTC.

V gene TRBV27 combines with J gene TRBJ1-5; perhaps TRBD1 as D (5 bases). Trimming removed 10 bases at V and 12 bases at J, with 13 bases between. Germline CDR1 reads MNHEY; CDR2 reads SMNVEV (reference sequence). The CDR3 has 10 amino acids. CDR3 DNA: TGTGCCACCCCTCGGGGGAGCCAGCATTTT. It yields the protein CATPRGSQHF.

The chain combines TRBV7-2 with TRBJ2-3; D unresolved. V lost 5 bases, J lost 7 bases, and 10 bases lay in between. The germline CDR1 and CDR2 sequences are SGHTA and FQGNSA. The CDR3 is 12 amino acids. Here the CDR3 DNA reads TGTGCCAGCAGCCCACGTTTATATACGCAGTATTTT. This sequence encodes CASSPRLYTQYF.

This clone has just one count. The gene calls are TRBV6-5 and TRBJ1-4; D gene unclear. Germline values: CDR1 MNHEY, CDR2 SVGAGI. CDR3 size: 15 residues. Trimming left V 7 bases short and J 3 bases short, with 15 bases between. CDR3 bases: TGTGCCAGCACCATGAACAGCCTAGCTAATGAAAAACTGTTTTTT. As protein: CASTMNSLANEKLFF.

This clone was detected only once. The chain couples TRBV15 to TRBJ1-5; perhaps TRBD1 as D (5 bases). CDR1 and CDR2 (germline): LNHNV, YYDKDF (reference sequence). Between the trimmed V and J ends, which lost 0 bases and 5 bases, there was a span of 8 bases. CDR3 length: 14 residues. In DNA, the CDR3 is TGTGCCACCAGCAGAGACGGGACTGATCAGCCCCAGCATTTT. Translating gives CATSRDGTDQPQHF.

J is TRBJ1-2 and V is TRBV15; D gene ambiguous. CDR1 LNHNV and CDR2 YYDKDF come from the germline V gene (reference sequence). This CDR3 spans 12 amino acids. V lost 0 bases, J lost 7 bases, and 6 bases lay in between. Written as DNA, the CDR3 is TGTGCCACCAGCAGAGATCTAGGTGGCTACACCTTC. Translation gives CATSRDLGGYTF.

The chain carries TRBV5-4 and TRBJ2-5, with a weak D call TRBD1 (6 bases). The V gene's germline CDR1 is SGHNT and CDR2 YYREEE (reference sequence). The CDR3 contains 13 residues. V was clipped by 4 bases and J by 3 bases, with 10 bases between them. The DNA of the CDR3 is TGTGCCAGCAGCGTCGACAGGAAAGAGACCCAGTACTTC. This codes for CASSVDRKETQYF.

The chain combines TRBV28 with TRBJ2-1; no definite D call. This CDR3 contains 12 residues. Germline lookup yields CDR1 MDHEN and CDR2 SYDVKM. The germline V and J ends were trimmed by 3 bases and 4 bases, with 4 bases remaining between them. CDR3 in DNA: TGTGCCAGCAGTTTCTTATACAATGAGCAGTTCTTC. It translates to CASSFLYNEQFF.

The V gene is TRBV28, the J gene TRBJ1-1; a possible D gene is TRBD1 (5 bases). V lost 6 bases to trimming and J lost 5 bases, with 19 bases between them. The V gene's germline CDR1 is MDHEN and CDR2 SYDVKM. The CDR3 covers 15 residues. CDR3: CASSQPTGGDTEAFF. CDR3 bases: TGTGCCAGCAGCCAGCCCACCGGGGGGGATACTGAAGCTTTCTTT.

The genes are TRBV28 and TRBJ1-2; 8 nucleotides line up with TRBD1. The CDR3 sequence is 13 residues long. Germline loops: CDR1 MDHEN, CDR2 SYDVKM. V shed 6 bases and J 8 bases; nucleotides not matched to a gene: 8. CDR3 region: CASRSDRANGYTF. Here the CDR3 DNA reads TGTGCCAGCAGATCGGACAGGGCGAACGGCTACACCTTC.

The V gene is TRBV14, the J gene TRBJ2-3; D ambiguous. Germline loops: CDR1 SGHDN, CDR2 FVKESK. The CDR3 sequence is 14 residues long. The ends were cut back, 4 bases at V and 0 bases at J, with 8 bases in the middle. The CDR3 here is CASSRTKSTDTQYF. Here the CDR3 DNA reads TGTGCCAGCAGCCGTACCAAAAGCACAGATACGCAGTATTTT. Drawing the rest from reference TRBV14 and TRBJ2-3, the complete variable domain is EAGVTQFPSHSVIEKGQTVTLRCDPISGHDNLYWYRRVMGKEIKFLLHFVKESKQDESGMPNNRFLAERTGGTYSTLKVQPAELEDSGVYFCASSRTKSTDTQYFGPGTRLTVL.

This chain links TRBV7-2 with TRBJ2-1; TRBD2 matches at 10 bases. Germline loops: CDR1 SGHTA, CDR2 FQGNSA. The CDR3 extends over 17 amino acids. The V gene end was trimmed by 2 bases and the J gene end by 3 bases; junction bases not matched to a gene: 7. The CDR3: CASSLSSGGAVYNEQFF. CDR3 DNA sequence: TGTGCCAGCAGCTTATCCAGCGGGGGGGCAGTCTACAATGAGCAGTTCTTC.

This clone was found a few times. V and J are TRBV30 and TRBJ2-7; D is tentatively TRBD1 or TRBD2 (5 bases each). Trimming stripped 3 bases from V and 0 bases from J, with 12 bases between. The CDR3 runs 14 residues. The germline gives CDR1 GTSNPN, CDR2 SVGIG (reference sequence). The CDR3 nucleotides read TGTGCCTGGAGGGATTGGGGACGCTCCTACGAGCAGTACTTC. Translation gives CAWRDWGRSYEQYF.

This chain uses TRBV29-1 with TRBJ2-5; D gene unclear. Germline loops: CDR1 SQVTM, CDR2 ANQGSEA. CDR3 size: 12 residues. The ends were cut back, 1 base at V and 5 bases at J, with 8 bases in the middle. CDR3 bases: TGCAGCGTTGAAGCCGGGCGGGAGACCCAGTACTTC. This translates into CSVEAGRETQYF.

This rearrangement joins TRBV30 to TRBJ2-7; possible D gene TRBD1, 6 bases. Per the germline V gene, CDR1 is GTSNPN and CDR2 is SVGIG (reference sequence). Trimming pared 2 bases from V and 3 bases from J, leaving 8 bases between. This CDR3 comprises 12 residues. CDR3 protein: CAWSRTDYEQYF. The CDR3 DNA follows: TGTGCCTGGAGTAGGACAGACTACGAGCAGTACTTC.